This T cell receptor (beta chain) originates from a study of cytomegalovirus exposure and HLA in healthy donors. CDR1 and CDR2 from the germline V gene are SEHNR and FQNEAQ (reference sequence). The CDR3 extends over 14 amino acids. V dropped 5 bases and J dropped 1; count of bases not matched to a gene: 3. PCR involved 60 Vbeta and 13 Jbeta primers. Clones were read by immunoSEQ multiplex PCR, and TCRdb kept only the in-frame ones, dropping some. The table has hundreds of thousands of clones, roughly 80% seen once. This clone was counted between two and nine times. The sequenced sample was PBMCs. This clonotype originated in a man aged 40-50 years in good health and CMV-seropositive. This chain links TRBV7-9 with TRBJ1-1; TRBD1 agrees at 8 bases. As DNA, the CDR3 is TGTGCCAGCAGCAAGACAGGGGCGAACACTGAAGCTTTCTTT. Amino acids: CASSKTGANTEAFF.